This note documents a single T cell receptor (beta chain) sequence. Its antigen target is currently unknown. The record has no base qualities; no much larger clone is one base away. The germline V gene provides CDR1 SGHTA and CDR2 FQGNSA. From cysteine to phenylalanine, the CDR3 is 15 amino acids long. Solely the CDR3 DNA is kept, with 45 bases framed from the first base. Trimming takes 5 bases from V and 8 bases from J, and the germline ends sit 19 bases apart. TCRdb lists the instrument as Illumina HiSeq 1500. In-frame beta chains were kept once TCRdb had trimmed the public reads at Q25 with fastp and called clones with MiXCR. Rows are combined by CDR3 protein, so each entry shows the most common genes and DNA. Recorded for this sample are more than 250,000 distinct CDR3 sequences; around 25% of them occurred a single time. The ten largest clones take up roughly 14% of the sample. The data stem from a study of T cell repertoires in cytomegalovirus infection (dated by TCRdb to about 2019). About the full investigation: Recently identified HLA-C-restricted CMV epitopes, whose presentation resists viral immunomodulation, were targeted by peptide stimulations together with well-studied HLA-B-restricted epitopes. The HLA type of each donor mattered for the analysis, because public TCR beta signatures pointed to carriage of CMV infection along with the matching HLA type.

The treatment or condition tag for this specimen amounts to: in vitro stimulation with specific CMV peptide epitopes to enrich CMV-specific T cells. General findings and caveats noted by the study authors: The ex vivo response was dominated by HLA-C-restricted CMV-specific TCR beta clonotypes, which also provided the single most frequent clonotype in two of eight donors. Carriers of CMV infection plus the relevant HLA type were discriminated by the cumulative frequency of public TCR beta family members in the study cohort and in an independent approximately 340-donor cohort.

The sequence came from a human donor in good health (CMV status not recorded). Some clones in this sample may be carry-over from other donors' samples. The chain joins TRBV7-2 to TRBJ2-1; matching of 6 bases hints at TRBD2 as the D gene. Material: cultured PBMCs, obtained from culture after CMV antigen stimulation. The CDR3 reads as follows: CASSGRVALAHEQFF. The nucleotide sequence is TGTGCCAGCAGCGGGCGCGTCGCACTAGCCCATGAGCAGTTCTTC.